The clone carrying this T cell receptor beta chain was seen ten or more times. This entry belongs to a study of T cells after yellow fever vaccination. As TCR cDNA was made by 5'RACE template switching, a universal primer site and UMIs were added. TCRdb re-called the 5' RACE reads with MiXCR, one entry per CDR3 protein. The sample lists approximately 22,000 distinct CDR3 sequences; roughly 5.5% were seen once. V lost 1 base to trimming and J lost 9 bases, with 7 bases between them. The CDR3 runs to 12 residues. The germline CDR1 and CDR2 sequences are SGHVS and FQNEAQ. Whole-study results and caveats: Repertoires obtained by FACS sorting could include abundant clonotypes that entered as contaminants from the bulk population. The study re-detected most primary-vaccination clones after the booster (roughly 95% CD4, around 89% CD8).

The receptor's source is a young man who received the YFV17D yellow fever vaccine. The sample here was PBMCs, either bulk or a sorted T-cell subset (CD4+, CD8+, memory, or dextramer-sorted; not recorded which), taken around 45 days after the first yellow fever vaccination. V is TRBV7-8 and J is TRBJ2-1; D remains ambiguous. CDR3 nucleotides: TGTGCCAGCAGCTTAGTTGGAGTTGAGCAGTTCTTC. Amino acid sequence: CASSLVGVEQFF.